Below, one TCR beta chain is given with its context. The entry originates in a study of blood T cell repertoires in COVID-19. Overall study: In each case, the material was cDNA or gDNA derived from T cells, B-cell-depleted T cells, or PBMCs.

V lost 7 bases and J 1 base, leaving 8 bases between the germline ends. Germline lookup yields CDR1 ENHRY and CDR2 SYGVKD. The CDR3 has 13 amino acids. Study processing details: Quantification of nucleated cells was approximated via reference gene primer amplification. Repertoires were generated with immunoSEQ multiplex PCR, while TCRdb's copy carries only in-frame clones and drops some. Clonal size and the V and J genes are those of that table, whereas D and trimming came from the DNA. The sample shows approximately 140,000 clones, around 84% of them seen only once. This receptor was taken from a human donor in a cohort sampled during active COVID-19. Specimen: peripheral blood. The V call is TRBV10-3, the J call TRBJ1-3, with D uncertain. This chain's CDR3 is CAITVGSGNTIYF. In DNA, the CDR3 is TGTGCCATCACCGTCGGGTCTGGAAACACCATATATTTT.